This TCR beta chain was identified during a study of blood T cell repertoires in COVID-19. The overall study: Collection of acute and convalescent COVID-19 samples took place in the United States, Italy and Spain. In each case, the material was cDNA or gDNA derived from T cells, B-cell-depleted T cells, or PBMCs.

Profiling relied on immunoSEQ multiplex PCR, and the TCRdb table lists in-frame clones only, not all of them. The table includes 130,000 to 150,000 clones, roughly 90% detected once. Everyone who took part was about 18 to 90 years old, and they came from over 20 US areas. The CDR3 extends over 18 amino acids. J was trimmed by 0 bases and V by 1 base; bases with no gene match: 8. CDR1 is MDHEN and CDR2 is SYDVKM in the germline V gene. The genes are TRBV28 and TRBJ2-2; 7 bases are a match to TRBD1. The sequenced material came from PBMCs or T cells enriched from blood (not recorded which). The sequence derives from a woman younger than 45 with acute COVID-19. The CDR3 DNA follows: TGTGCCAGCAGTTTATCCCAGTGGGGACAGACGAACACCGGGGAGCTGTTTTTT. It codes for CASSLSQWGQTNTGELFF.